The 16 T cell receptor beta chains listed next were all sequenced from one sample in a study of neurological immune-mediated disorders. TCRdb reprocessed the 5' RACE reads via MiXCR and lists one record per CDR3 protein. The top ten hold approximately 1.6% of the sample, which has tens of thousands of distinct CDR3 sequences, roughly 4% seen once. Specimen: PBMCs. These receptors were collected from a man aged 25 to 45 with multiple sclerosis.

This clonotype was observed many times. The J gene is TRBJ1-2, the V gene TRBV20-1; 11 bases line up with TRBD1. After removal of 3 bases from V and 3 bases from J, the junction contained 6 bases not matched to a gene. The CDR3 is 15 residues long. From germline, CDR1 is DFQATT and CDR2 SNEGSKA (reference sequence). In nucleotides, the CDR3 is TGCAGTGCTAGTCAGGACAGGGGGCGAGACTATGGCTACACCTTC. This gives the protein CSASQDRGRDYGYTF.

This clonotype was found a few times. The chain combines TRBV11-3 with TRBJ2-1; 14 nucleotides match TRBD2. The CDR3 has 16 residues. Germline values: CDR1 SGHNT, CDR2 YENEEA. The ends lost 5 bases at V and 9 bases at J; junction bases unmatched: 9. Here the CDR3 reads CASSLGTSGGLTEQFF. CDR3 nucleotide sequence: TGTGCCAGCAGCCTCGGGACTAGCGGGGGACTCACTGAGCAGTTCTTC.

By share, this clonotype counts as medium-sized. The J gene is TRBJ1-1, the V gene TRBV5-1; TRBD1 aligns across 8 bases. The CDR3 has 17 residues. The J segment lost 1 base and the V segment lost 3 bases, leaving 11 bases of the junction unmatched. CDR1 SGHRS and CDR2 YFSETQ come from the germline V gene. Here the CDR3 DNA reads TGCGCCAGCAGCTACTCACTACGGACAGGGCCGAACACTGAAGCTTTCTTT. It yields the protein CASSYSLRTGPNTEAFF. Filled out from reference TRBV5-1 and TRBJ1-1, the complete variable domain reads KAGVTQTPRYLIKTRGQQVTLSCSPISGHRSVSWYQQTPGQGLQFLFEYFSETQRNKGNFPGRFSGRQFSNSRSEMNVSTLELGDSALYLCASSYSLRTGPNTEAFFGQGTRLTVV.

This clonotype occurred many times. This chain joins TRBV4-1 and TRBJ1-1; no firm D call. V lost 1 base and J lost 5, with 23 bases in between. Germline CDR1 is MGHRA and CDR2 is YSYEKL. The CDR3 spans 18 residues. Here the CDR3 reads CASSQADEGVGARTEAFF. In nucleotides, the CDR3 is TGCGCCAGCAGCCAAGCGGATGAGGGCGTGGGCGCGAGGACTGAAGCTTTCTTT.

As regards this clonotype: A much larger clone lies a single base off, so this may be a read error. The chain links TRBV28 to TRBJ1-2; possibly TRBD1 for D (6 bases). CDR1 is MDHEN, CDR2 SYDVKM, per germline. CDR3 length: 11 residues. Trimming took off 6 bases at V and 14 bases at J, with 16 bases between the two ends. The CDR3 protein is CASSFGGEETF. The CDR3 nucleotides are TGTGCCAGCAGCTTTGGGGGCGAGGAAACCTTC.

Of note for this clonotype: A read error may be the cause here, since a much bigger clone is one base away. The CDR3 protein is CARLADTQYF. The CDR3 nucleotides are TGTGCCAGATTGGCAGATACGCAGTATTTT. The chain has TRBV28 and TRBJ2-3; the D is unclear. The germline gives CDR1 MDHEN, CDR2 SYDVKM. Trimming cost V 9 bases and J 4 bases, with 5 bases left between them. The CDR3 spans 10 residues.

This clonotype came up many times. The gene calls are TRBV7-3 and TRBJ1-4; TRBD1 matches at 9 bases. Per the germline V gene, CDR1 is SGHTA and CDR2 is FQGTGA. There are 13 residues in the CDR3. The V gene end was trimmed by 5 bases and the J gene end by 8 bases; junction bases not matched to a gene: 3. The CDR3 loop is CASSTGQGEKLFF. CDR3 nucleotides: TGTGCCAGCAGCACGGGACAGGGAGAAAAACTGTTTTTT.

The sample holds many counts of this clonotype. This chain links TRBV12-3 or TRBV12-4 with TRBJ2-5; a weak D match, TRBD1 (6 bases). Trimming cost V 5 bases and J 4 bases, with 20 bases left between them. This CDR3 is 16 amino acids long. CDR3 loop: CASSPYGPGVGETQYF. The DNA for the CDR3 is TGTGCCAGCAGTCCTTACGGTCCAGGGGTGGGAGAGACCCAGTACTTC.

This clonotype was picked up many times. DNA for the CDR3: TGCAGCGTTGGGAGAGCGGGGGGAGCAAATGAGCAGTTCTTC. Translation: CSVGRAGGANEQFF. The chain has TRBV29-1 and TRBJ2-1; 9 bases line up with TRBD2. CDR1 and CDR2 from the germline V gene are SQVTM and ANQGSEA. This CDR3 has 14 residues. V lost 4 bases and J lost 7; bases outside the gene matches: 8.

This clonotype was detected ten times or more. This chain uses TRBV4-1 with TRBJ1-1, with unresolved D. Germline loops: CDR1 MGHRA, CDR2 YSYEKL. This CDR3 contains 13 residues. V was shortened by 2 bases and J by 5 bases, with 9 bases between the two germline ends. The CDR3 bases are TGCGCCAGCAGCCAAAGGGCGGAGACTGAAGCTTTCTTT. Translating it yields CASSQRAETEAFF.

This clonotype showed up many times. The rearrangement uses TRBV20-1 and TRBJ2-5; TRBD1 is a possible D gene (6 bases). Germline-derived CDR1 and CDR2 are DFQATT and SNEGSKA (reference sequence). V lost 3 bases, J lost 10 bases, and 18 bases lay in between. The CDR3 is 13 amino acids. The CDR3: CSARDLGARGQYF. The CDR3 region has the DNA TGCAGTGCTAGGGACCTGGGGGCCCGGGGCCAGTACTTC.

The table lists this clonotype with many counts. This rearrangement joins TRBV6-5 to TRBJ1-1; D gene unclear. The V and J ends lost 7 bases and 1 base respectively, with 10 bases between them. The CDR3 is 13 residues long. Germline loops: CDR1 MNHEY, CDR2 SVGAGI. CDR3 nucleotide sequence: TGTGCCAGCATCCGAGATAAGAACACTGAAGCTTTCTTT. This translates into CASIRDKNTEAFF.

This clonotype has ten or more counts. The V call is TRBV29-1, the J call TRBJ2-3; no clear D. Trimming left V 0 bases short and J 2 bases short, with 9 bases between. CDR1 SQVTM and CDR2 ANQGSEA come from the germline V gene. The CDR3 extends over 14 amino acids. The CDR3 coding sequence is TGCAGCGTTGAAGATCGGCAGGACACAGATACGCAGTATTTT. Encoded protein: CSVEDRQDTDTQYF.

This clonotype was detected ten times or more. V usage is TRBV20-1 and J usage is TRBJ1-1; 8 bases are a match to TRBD1. The V gene's germline CDR1 is DFQATT and CDR2 SNEGSKA (reference sequence). The V gene end was trimmed by 3 bases and the J gene end by 0 bases; junction bases not matched to a gene: 6. The CDR3 extends over 15 amino acids. For the CDR3, the DNA is TGCAGTGCTAGTTCAGGGACAGGCATGAACACTGAAGCTTTCTTT. Amino acids: CSASSGTGMNTEAFF.

This clonotype occurred a few times. This chain connects TRBV12-3 or TRBV12-4 to TRBJ1-1; unclear D gene. V lost 2 bases and J 1 base, leaving 11 bases between the germline ends. The length of the CDR3 is 15 residues. The CDR3 protein is CASSLSFGPNTEAFF. CDR3 sequence (DNA): TGTGCCAGCAGTTTAAGTTTTGGGCCGAACACTGAAGCTTTCTTT.

The sample holds many counts of this clonotype. CDR3 protein: CASSQGGGDQPQHF. CDR3 nucleotides: TGTGCCAGCAGCCAAGGGGGTGGGGATCAGCCCCAGCATTTT. The rearrangement joins TRBV14 to TRBJ1-5, with D uncertain. Trimming took 1 base from V and 5 from J, leaving 9 bases between them. Per germline, CDR1 SGHDN and CDR2 FVKESK. The CDR3 has 14 residues.